These 23 T cell receptor beta chains came from one sample sequenced in a study of cytomegalovirus exposure and HLA in healthy donors. PCR used 60 Vbeta primers and 13 Jbeta primers. TCRdb's table, derived via immunoSEQ multiplex PCR, lists solely in-frame clones and lacks some. Of 130,000 or so clones listed, over 75% are singletons. Material for sequencing was PBMCs. Receptor source: a man aged 30 to 45 in good health and CMV-seronegative.

The chain links TRBV7-3 to TRBJ1-1; a weak D match, TRBD1 (5 bases). CDR1 is SGHTA, CDR2 FQGTGA, per germline. The CDR3 is 13 residues long. The V gene lost 4 bases and the J gene lost 7 bases, with 13 bases spanning the gap. The CDR3 loop reads CASSSRQGGEAFF. In DNA form, the CDR3 reads TGTGCCAGCAGCTCACGGCAGGGTGGTGAAGCTTTCTTT. Supplemented by reference TRBV7-3 and TRBJ1-1, the full variable domain reads GAGVSQTPSNKVTEKGKYVELRCDPISGHTALYWYRQSLGQGPEFLIYFQGTGAADDSGLPNDRFFAVRPEGSVSTLKIQRTERGDSAVYLCASSSRQGGEAFFGQGTRLTVV.

The V gene is TRBV4-3, the J gene TRBJ2-7; D perhaps matches TRBD1 (5 bases). The V gene lost 0 bases and the J gene lost 2 bases, with 14 bases spanning the gap. Germline-derived CDR1 and CDR2 are LGHNA and YSLEER. The CDR3 totals 16 residues. Written as DNA, the CDR3 is TGCGCCAGCAGCCAAGATGAAGGAGACAGAGCCTACGAGCAGTACTTC. It is translated as CASSQDEGDRAYEQYF.

This sequence joins TRBV29-1 and TRBJ2-1; 12 bases agree with TRBD1. The trim removed 6 bases at V and 6 bases at J, leaving 6 bases unmatched. The V gene's germline CDR1 is SQVTM and CDR2 ANQGSEA. The CDR3 has 14 amino acids. This CDR3 is CSVAGTGGFNEQFF. The CDR3 region has the DNA TGCAGCGTAGCCGGGACAGGGGGCTTCAATGAGCAGTTCTTC.

V and J are TRBV7-9 and TRBJ2-3; possibly TRBD2 for D (6 bases). Germline CDR1 reads SEHNR; CDR2 reads FQNEAQ (reference sequence). The CDR3 runs 13 residues. The ends were cut back, 5 bases at V and 5 bases at J, with 11 bases in the middle. The CDR3, as DNA: TGTGCCAGCAGCCCCTCGGGGGAAGATACGCAGTATTTT. As protein: CASSPSGEDTQYF. Full variable domain (outside the CDR3, taken from reference TRBV7-9 and TRBJ2-3): DTGVSQNPRHKITKRGQNVTFRCDPISEHNRLYWYRQTLGQGPEFLTYFQNEAQLEKSRLLSDRFSAERPKGSFSTLEIQRTEQGDSAMYLCASSPSGEDTQYFGPGTRLTVL.

The V gene is TRBV29-1, the J gene TRBJ2-7, with 9 bases matching TRBD1. The ends lost 7 bases at V and 5 bases at J; junction bases unmatched: 6. There are 12 residues in the CDR3. Germline V gives CDR1 SQVTM, CDR2 ANQGSEA. The CDR3 sequence is CSGGQGINEQYF. In DNA, the CDR3 is TGCAGCGGGGGACAGGGAATCAACGAGCAGTACTTC.

The V gene is TRBV19, the J gene TRBJ1-2; D is perhaps TRBD1 (6 bases). The CDR3 has 18 amino acids. Deletions cut 1 base from V and 3 bases from J, with 21 bases between. Germline CDR1 reads LNHDA; CDR2 reads SQIVND (reference sequence). This CDR3 reads CASSIGGGQKTNYYGYTF. For the CDR3, the DNA is TGTGCCAGTAGTATAGGAGGGGGACAAAAGACGAACTACTATGGCTACACCTTC.

The sample holds a few counts of this clone. This chain connects TRBV5-1 to TRBJ1-5; TRBD1 matches 9 bases. This CDR3 is 15 amino acids long. The germline V gene encodes CDR1 SGHRS and CDR2 YFSETQ. Unmatched junction bases numbered 8, after V lost 4 bases and J lost 6 bases. The CDR3 here is CASSGQGQGAQPQHF. CDR3 sequence (DNA): TGCGCCAGCAGCGGTCAGGGACAGGGTGCTCAGCCCCAGCATTTT.

The V and J genes are TRBV7-2 and TRBJ2-5; 11 bases map to TRBD2. The CDR3 totals 14 residues. CDR1 is SGHTA and CDR2 is FQGNSA in the germline V gene. Losses at the gene ends were 4 bases for V and 4 bases for J; bases not matched to a gene: 2. In nucleotides, the CDR3 is TGTGCCAGCAGCTCCGGGACTAGCGGAGAGACCCAGTACTTC. Protein: CASSSGTSGETQYF. Based on the CDR3 plus reference TRBV7-2 and TRBJ2-5, the full variable domain is GAGVSQSPSNKVTEKGKDVELRCDPISGHTALYWYRQSLGQGLEFLIYFQGNSAPDKSGLPSDRFSAERTGGSVSTLTIQRTQQEDSAVYLCASSSGTSGETQYFGPGTRLLVL.

The V call is TRBV5-6, the J call TRBJ2-5; 10 positions agree with TRBD1. This CDR3 has 17 residues. V was pared by 4 bases and J by 1 base, with 10 bases of the junction left unmatched. CDR1 and CDR2 from the germline V gene are SGHDT and YYEEEE. CDR3 protein: CASSGLGQGIAQETQYF. In DNA, the CDR3 is TGTGCCAGCAGCGGGCTGGGACAGGGGATTGCCCAAGAGACCCAGTACTTC.

The V call is TRBV11-1, the J call TRBJ1-4, with 8 bases matching TRBD1. The CDR3 is 16 amino acids. Looked up from germline, CDR1 is SGHAT and CDR2 is FQDESV (reference sequence). V shed 5 bases, J shed 0 bases, and the junction held 5 bases outside the gene matches. CDR3 sequence (DNA): TGTGCCAGCAGCAAAGGACAGGGTACAACTAATGAAAAACTGTTTTTT. It is translated as CASSKGQGTTNEKLFF.

The rearrangement uses TRBV19 and TRBJ2-1; 11 bases map to TRBD2. There are 15 residues in the CDR3. The junction had 13 bases not matched to a gene; V was cut back by 10 bases and J by 8 bases. Germline CDR1 and CDR2: LNHDA and SQIVND (reference sequence). The CDR3 DNA reads as TGTGCCACCCACCCCCTAGCGGGGGGCATCTATGAGCAGTTCTTC. It specifies CATHPLAGGIYEQFF.

As for this clone: The sample carries other DNA sequences with the same CDR3. The V call is TRBV30, the J call TRBJ2-1; 8 bases are shared with TRBD2. V was clipped by 3 bases and J by 0 bases; unmatched bases: 1. From germline, CDR1 is GTSNPN and CDR2 SVGIG (reference sequence). The CDR3 has 14 residues. CDR3 protein: CAWRLAGSYNEQFF. The CDR3 DNA is TGTGCCTGGAGGCTAGCGGGCTCCTACAATGAGCAGTTCTTC.

The rearrangement uses TRBV30 and TRBJ2-3; no definite D call. Germline CDR1 is GTSNPN and CDR2 is SVGIG (reference sequence). The CDR3 runs to 13 residues. Trimming stripped 0 bases from V and 2 bases from J, with 6 bases between. The CDR3 region has the DNA TGTGCCTGGAGTGTACGCTACACAGATACGCAGTATTTT. It is translated as CAWSVRYTDTQYF.

This rearrangement joins TRBV29-1 to TRBJ2-3; 9 bases map to TRBD1. The length of the CDR3 is 13 residues. V trimming: 7 bases; J trimming: 5 bases; junction bases outside the gene matches: 7. CDR1 SQVTM and CDR2 ANQGSEA come from the germline V gene. This CDR3 is CSDAGTGIDTQYF. Here the CDR3 DNA reads TGCAGCGATGCCGGGACAGGGATAGATACGCAGTATTTT.

This clone was recorded a few times. The J gene is TRBJ2-1, the V gene TRBV28, with 13 bases that match TRBD2. V was pared by 2 bases and J by 8 bases, with 9 bases of the junction left unmatched. The CDR3 covers 17 residues. Per germline, CDR1 MDHEN and CDR2 SYDVKM. The CDR3 sequence is CASSLGSGTSGTDEQFF. DNA for the CDR3: TGTGCCAGCAGTTTAGGATCCGGGACTAGCGGGACGGATGAGCAGTTCTTC.

The rearrangement links TRBV4-3 to TRBJ2-3, with D perhaps TRBD2 (5 bases). The CDR3 runs to 16 residues. CDR1 is LGHNA and CDR2 is YSLEER in the germline V gene. V was pared by 0 bases and J by 2 bases, with 12 bases between. The CDR3 sequence is CASSQDGGGYTDTQYF. The CDR3 nucleotides are TGCGCCAGCAGCCAAGATGGAGGAGGATACACAGATACGCAGTATTTT.

The rearrangement links TRBV7-9 to TRBJ2-7; 7 bases fit TRBD2. This CDR3 is 14 amino acids long. The germline CDR1 and CDR2 sequences are SEHNR and FQNEAQ (reference sequence). V shed 1 base and J 4 bases; nucleotides not matched to a gene: 4. The CDR3 nucleotides are TGTGCCAGCAGCTTAGGAGCTAGCGGTTACGAGCAGTACTTC. It is translated as CASSLGASGYEQYF.

The chain links TRBV4-1 to TRBJ2-1; 7 bases map to TRBD2. CDR1 is MGHRA, CDR2 YSYEKL, per germline. V shed 6 bases and J 4 bases; nucleotides not matched to a gene: 6. This CDR3 contains 14 residues. The CDR3 DNA reads as TGCGCCAGCAGTCCAAGCGGGGTATACAATGAGCAGTTCTTC. It specifies CASSPSGVYNEQFF.

This chain joins TRBV6-1 and TRBJ1-3; 9 bases match TRBD1. The V gene end was trimmed by 3 bases and the J gene end by 2 bases; junction bases not matched to a gene: 11. In germline, CDR1 is MNHNS, CDR2 SASEGT. The CDR3 totals 18 residues. Here the CDR3 DNA reads TGTGCCAGCAGTGACTTCAGGGACAGGGTTTATGCTGGAAACACCATATATTTT. This translates into CASSDFRDRVYAGNTIYF.

The DNA of the CDR3 is TGTGCCAGCAGCCAGGGCCCGGACAGGGGTTACGAGCAGTACTTC. Translated: CASSQGPDRGYEQYF. The gene calls are TRBV7-9 and TRBJ2-7; 9 bases fit TRBD1. Germline V gene data show CDR1 as SEHNR and CDR2 as FQNEAQ (reference sequence). The ends lost 5 bases at V and 4 bases at J; junction bases unmatched: 9. The CDR3 runs 15 residues.

As regards this clone: Other DNA variants within this sample encode the same CDR3. The J gene is TRBJ1-6, the V gene TRBV7-2; TRBD1 aligns across 8 bases. The trim removed 2 bases at V and 7 bases at J, leaving 4 bases unmatched. The CDR3 loop spans 15 amino acids. Germline CDR1 and CDR2: SGHTA and FQGNSA. The CDR3 nucleotides are TGTGCCAGCAGCTTATTGGGACAGGCAAATTCACCCCTCCACTTT. Residues: CASSLLGQANSPLHF.

This clone was detected only once. The J gene is TRBJ2-1, the V gene TRBV2, with TRBD2 as a possible D gene (6 bases). Germline V gene sequence: CDR1 SNHLY, CDR2 FYNNEI. The CDR3 has 15 residues. V shed 0 bases and J shed 7 bases, with 13 bases lying between them. The CDR3 nucleotides are TGTGCCAGCAGTGAAGCGCTTCTAGCGCGGAATGAGCAGTTCTTC. Translation: CASSEALLARNEQFF.

The chain has TRBV5-1 and TRBJ2-4; TRBD1 matches at 9 bases. The CDR3 totals 15 residues. Trimming at V came to 5 bases and at J to 4 bases, leaving 7 bases not matched to a gene. The germline CDR1 and CDR2 sequences are SGHRS and YFSETQ. The CDR3 region has the DNA TGCGCCAGCAGGGAAGCACAGGGGGCTAAAAACATTCAGTACTTC. Translated, it gives CASREAQGAKNIQYF.